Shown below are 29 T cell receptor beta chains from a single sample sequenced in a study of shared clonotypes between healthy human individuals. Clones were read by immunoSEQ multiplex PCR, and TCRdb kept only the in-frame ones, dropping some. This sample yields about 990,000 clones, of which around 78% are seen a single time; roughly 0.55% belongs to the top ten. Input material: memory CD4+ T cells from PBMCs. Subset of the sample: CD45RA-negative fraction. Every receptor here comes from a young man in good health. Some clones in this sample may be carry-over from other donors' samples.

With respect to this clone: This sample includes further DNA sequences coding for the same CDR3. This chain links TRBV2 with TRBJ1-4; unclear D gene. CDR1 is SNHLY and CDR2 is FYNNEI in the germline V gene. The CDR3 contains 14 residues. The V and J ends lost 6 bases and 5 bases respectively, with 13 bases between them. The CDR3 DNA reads TGTGCCAGCAGCTACCTGCGATCCAATGAAAAACTGTTTTTT. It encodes CASSYLRSNEKLFF.

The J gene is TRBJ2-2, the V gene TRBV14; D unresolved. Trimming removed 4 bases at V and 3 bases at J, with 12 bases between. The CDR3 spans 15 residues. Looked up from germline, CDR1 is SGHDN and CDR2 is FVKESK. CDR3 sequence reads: CASSRLLRDTGELFF. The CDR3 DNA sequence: TGTGCCAGCAGCCGACTTCTCCGGGACACCGGGGAGCTGTTTTTT.

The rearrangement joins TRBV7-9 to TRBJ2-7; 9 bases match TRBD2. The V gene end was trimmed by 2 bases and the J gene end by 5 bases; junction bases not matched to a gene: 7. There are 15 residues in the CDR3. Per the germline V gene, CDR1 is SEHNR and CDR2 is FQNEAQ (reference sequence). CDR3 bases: TGTGCCAGCAGCTTATCCACAGCGGGAGGTAACGAGCAGTACTTC. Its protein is CASSLSTAGGNEQYF.

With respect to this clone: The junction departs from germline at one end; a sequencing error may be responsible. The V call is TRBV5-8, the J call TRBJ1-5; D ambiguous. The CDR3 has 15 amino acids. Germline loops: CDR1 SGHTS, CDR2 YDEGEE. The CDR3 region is CASSLSRGGNQHQHF. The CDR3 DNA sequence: TGTGCCAGCAGCTTGAGTCGGGGTGGCAATCAGCACCAGCATTTT.

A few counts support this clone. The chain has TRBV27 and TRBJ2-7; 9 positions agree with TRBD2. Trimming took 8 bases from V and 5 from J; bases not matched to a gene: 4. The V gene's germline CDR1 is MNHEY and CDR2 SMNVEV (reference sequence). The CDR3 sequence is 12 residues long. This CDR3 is CASQREEDEQYF. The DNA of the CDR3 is TGTGCCAGCCAGCGGGAGGAGGACGAGCAGTACTTC.

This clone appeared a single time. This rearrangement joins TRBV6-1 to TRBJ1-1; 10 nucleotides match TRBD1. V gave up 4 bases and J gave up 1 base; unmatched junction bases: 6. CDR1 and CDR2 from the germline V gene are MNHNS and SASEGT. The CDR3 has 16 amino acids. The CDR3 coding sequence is TGTGCCAGCAGTGGAACGGACAGGGGGTGGAACACTGAAGCTTTCTTT. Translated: CASSGTDRGWNTEAFF.

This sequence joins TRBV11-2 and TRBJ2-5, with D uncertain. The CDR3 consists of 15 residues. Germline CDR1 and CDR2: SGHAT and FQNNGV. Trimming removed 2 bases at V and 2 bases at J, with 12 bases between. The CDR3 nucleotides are TGTGCCAGCAGCTTACCCTGGATAGGTCAAGAGACCCAGTACTTC. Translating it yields CASSLPWIGQETQYF.

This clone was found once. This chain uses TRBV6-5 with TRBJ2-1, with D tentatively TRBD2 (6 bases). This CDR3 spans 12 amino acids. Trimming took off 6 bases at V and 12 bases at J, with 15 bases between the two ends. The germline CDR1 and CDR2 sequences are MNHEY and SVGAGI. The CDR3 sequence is CASRASVERQFF. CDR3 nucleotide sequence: TGTGCCAGCAGGGCTAGCGTGGAGAGGCAGTTCTTC.

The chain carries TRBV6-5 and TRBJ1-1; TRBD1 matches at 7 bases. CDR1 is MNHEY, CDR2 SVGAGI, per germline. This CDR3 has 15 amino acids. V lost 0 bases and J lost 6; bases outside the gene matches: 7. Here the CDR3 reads CASSYSVAGGAEAFF. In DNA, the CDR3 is TGTGCCAGCAGTTACTCGGTCGCAGGGGGGGCTGAAGCTTTCTTT.

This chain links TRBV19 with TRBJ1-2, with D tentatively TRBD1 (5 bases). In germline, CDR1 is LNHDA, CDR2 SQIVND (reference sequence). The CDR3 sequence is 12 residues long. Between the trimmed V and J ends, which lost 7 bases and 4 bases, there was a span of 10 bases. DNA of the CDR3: TGTGCCAGTAAGGACACCCCCTATGGCTACACCTTC. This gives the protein CASKDTPYGYTF.

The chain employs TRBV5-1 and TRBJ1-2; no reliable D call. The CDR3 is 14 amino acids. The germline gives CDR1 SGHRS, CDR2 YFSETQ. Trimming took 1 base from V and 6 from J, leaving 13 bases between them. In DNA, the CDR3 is TGCGCCAGCAGCTTGTTGAGCCCGGACGATGGCTACACCTTC. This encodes CASSLLSPDDGYTF.

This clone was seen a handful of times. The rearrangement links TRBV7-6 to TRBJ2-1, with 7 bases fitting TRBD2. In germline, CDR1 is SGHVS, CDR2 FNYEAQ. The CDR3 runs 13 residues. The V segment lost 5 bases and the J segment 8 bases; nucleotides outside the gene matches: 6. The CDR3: CASSPRGVYEQFF. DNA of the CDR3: TGTGCCAGCAGCCCCCGGGGGGTATATGAGCAGTTCTTC.

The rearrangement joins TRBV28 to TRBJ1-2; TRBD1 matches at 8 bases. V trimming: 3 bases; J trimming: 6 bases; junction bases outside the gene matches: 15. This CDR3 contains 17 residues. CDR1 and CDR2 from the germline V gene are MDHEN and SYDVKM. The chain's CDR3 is CASSFIGRGRRSDGYTF. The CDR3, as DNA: TGTGCCAGCAGTTTTATCGGCAGGGGGCGACGAAGTGATGGCTACACCTTC.

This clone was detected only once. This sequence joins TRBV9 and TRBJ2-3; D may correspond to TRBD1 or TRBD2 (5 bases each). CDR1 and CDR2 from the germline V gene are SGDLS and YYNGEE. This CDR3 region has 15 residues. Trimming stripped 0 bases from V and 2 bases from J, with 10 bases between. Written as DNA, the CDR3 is TGTGCCAGCAGCGTAGACCCAGGGACCACAGATACGCAGTATTTT. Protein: CASSVDPGTTDTQYF.

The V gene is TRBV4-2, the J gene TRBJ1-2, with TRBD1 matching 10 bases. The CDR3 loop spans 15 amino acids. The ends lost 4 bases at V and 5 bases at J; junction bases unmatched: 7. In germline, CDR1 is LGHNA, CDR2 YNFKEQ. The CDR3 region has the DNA TGTGCCAGCAGCCCACAAACGGACAGGGGGTATGGCTACACCTTC. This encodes CASSPQTDRGYGYTF.

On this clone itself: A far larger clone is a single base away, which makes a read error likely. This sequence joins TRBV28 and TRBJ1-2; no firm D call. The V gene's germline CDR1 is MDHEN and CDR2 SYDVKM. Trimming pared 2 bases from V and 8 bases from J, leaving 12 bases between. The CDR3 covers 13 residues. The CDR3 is CASSLARRGGYTF. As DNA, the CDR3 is TGTGCCAGCAGTTTAGCGAGACGGGGAGGCTACACCTTC.

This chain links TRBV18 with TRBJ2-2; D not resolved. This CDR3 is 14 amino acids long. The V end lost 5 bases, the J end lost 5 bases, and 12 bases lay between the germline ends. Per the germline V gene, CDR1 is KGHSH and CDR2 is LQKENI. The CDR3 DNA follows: TGTGCCAGCTCATCCTCCGGTGGGACCGGGGAGCTGTTTTTT. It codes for CASSSSGGTGELFF.

CDR3 nucleotide sequence: TGTGCCAGCAGGATGAACAGGGGACCCTCCGGCTACACCTTC. Amino acid sequence: CASRMNRGPSGYTF. J is TRBJ1-2 and V is TRBV27; 7 bases fit TRBD1. Germline CDR1 and CDR2: MNHEY and SMNVEV (reference sequence). The CDR3 spans 14 residues. J was trimmed by 8 bases and V by 6 bases; bases with no gene match: 12.

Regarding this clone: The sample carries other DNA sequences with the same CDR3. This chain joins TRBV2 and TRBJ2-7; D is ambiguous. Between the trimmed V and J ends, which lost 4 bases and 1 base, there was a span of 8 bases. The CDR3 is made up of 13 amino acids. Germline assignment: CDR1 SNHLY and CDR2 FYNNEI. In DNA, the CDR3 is TGTGCCAGCAGTGTCTCGGGTTCCTACGAGCAGTACTTC. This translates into CASSVSGSYEQYF.

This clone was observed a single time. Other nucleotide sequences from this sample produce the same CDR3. The CDR3 sequence: CASSLAGREGSYEQYF. The CDR3 nucleotides read TGCGCCAGCAGCTTGGCCGGGCGGGAGGGGTCCTACGAGCAGTACTTC. The rearrangement uses TRBV5-1 and TRBJ2-7; 9 positions match TRBD2. The V gene's germline CDR1 is SGHRS and CDR2 YFSETQ. The length of the CDR3 is 16 residues. With V trimmed by 0 bases and J by 1 base, 5 bases remained unmatched.

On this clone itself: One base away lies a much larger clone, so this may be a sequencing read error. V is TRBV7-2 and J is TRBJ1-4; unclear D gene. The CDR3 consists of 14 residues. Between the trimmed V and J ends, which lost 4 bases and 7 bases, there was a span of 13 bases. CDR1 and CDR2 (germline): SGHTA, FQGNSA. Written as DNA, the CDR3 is TGTGCCAGCAGCTCAGTTAATACGGGTGAAAAACTGTTTTTT. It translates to CASSSVNTGEKLFF.

The CDR3, as DNA: TGTGCCAGCAGTTTACCAGGGGGTCTCTTGGCTGAAGCTTTCTTT. Its translation is CASSLPGGLLAEAFF. J is TRBJ1-1 and V is TRBV28; TRBD1 aligns across 7 bases. The CDR3 is 15 residues long. In germline, CDR1 is MDHEN, CDR2 SYDVKM. With 2 bases clipped from V and 6 bases from J, the junction kept 9 bases outside the gene matches.

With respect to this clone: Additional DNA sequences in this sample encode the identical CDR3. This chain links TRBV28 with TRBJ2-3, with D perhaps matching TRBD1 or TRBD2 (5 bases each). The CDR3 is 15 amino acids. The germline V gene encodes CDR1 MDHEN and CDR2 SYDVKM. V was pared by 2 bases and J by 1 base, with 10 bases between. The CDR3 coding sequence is TGTGCCAGCAGTTTAGGGGGTAGGGGCACAGATACGCAGTATTTT. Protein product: CASSLGGRGTDTQYF.

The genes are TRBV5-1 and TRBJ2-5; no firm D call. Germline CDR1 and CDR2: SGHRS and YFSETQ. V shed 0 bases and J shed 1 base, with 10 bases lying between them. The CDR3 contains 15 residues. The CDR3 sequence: CASSLVPSSQETQYF. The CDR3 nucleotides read TGCGCCAGCAGCTTGGTTCCGAGCAGCCAAGAGACCCAGTACTTC.

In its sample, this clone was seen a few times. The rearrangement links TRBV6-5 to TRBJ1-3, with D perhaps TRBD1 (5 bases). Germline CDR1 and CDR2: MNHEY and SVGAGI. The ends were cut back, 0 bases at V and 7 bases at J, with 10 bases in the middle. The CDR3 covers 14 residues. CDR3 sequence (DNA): TGTGCCAGCAGTTACTCGACCAGGGCGAACACCATATATTTT. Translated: CASSYSTRANTIYF.

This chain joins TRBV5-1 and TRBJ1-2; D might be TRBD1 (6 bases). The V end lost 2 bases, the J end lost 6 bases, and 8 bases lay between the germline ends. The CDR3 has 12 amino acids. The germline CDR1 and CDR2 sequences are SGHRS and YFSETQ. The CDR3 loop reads CASSFSGDGYTF. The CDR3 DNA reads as TGCGCCAGCAGCTTTTCAGGGGATGGCTACACCTTC.

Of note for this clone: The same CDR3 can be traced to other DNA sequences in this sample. CDR3 in amino acids: CASSIEGYEQYF. CDR3 DNA: TGTGCCAGTAGTATAGAGGGTTACGAGCAGTACTTC. The chain is built from TRBV19 and TRBJ2-7; D is unresolved. V dropped 0 bases and J dropped 4 bases, with 4 bases sitting between them. CDR3 length: 12 residues. Germline V lookup: CDR1 LNHDA, CDR2 SQIVND (reference sequence).

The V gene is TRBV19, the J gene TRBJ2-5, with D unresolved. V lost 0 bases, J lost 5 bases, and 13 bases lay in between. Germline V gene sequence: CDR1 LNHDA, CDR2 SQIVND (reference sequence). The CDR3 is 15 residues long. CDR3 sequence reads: CASSIDLIRFETQYF. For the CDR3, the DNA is TGTGCCAGTAGTATAGATCTGATCAGGTTCGAGACCCAGTACTTC.

CDR3 region: CASSVRDRGGADTQYF. The CDR3 nucleotides read TGTGCCAGCAGCGTCCGGGACAGGGGAGGGGCAGATACGCAGTATTTT. The chain employs TRBV9 and TRBJ2-3; TRBD1 aligns across 10 bases. The CDR3 has 16 amino acids. Germline CDR1 is SGDLS and CDR2 is YYNGEE. V lost 2 bases to trimming and J lost 4 bases; unmatched junction nucleotides: 7.